This record looks at one T cell receptor beta chain sequence and its context. The record originates from a study of OX40 agonist ivuxolimab in advanced cancers. Study details: Given to patients was ivuxolimab, an agonistic anti-OX40 (CD134) antibody.

Clones were sequenced by immunoSEQ multiplex PCR, and TCRdb holds only the in-frame ones, with some missing. The data show tens of thousands of clones, about four fifths seen once. Deletions cut 3 bases from V and 4 bases from J, with 12 bases between. Germline values: CDR1 SEHNR, CDR2 FQNEAQ (reference sequence). The CDR3 is 14 residues long. The input for sequencing was CD4+ or CD8+ T cells sorted from blood, taken in a trial of the OX40 agonist ivuxolimab. The receptor was isolated from an adult with an advanced solid tumor such as melanoma, head and neck, liver or kidney cancer. This chain uses TRBV7-9 with TRBJ1-1, with D perhaps matching TRBD1 (5 bases). For the CDR3, the DNA is TGTGCCAGCAGCTTTACGGGGGAAGGCACTGAAGCTTTCTTT. Protein sequence: CASSFTGEGTEAFF.